The clone carrying this T cell receptor beta chain has only a few counts. The data were taken from a study of blood T cell repertoires in COVID-19. On the study more broadly: PBMCs, B-cell-depleted T cells, or T cells were the source of the cDNA or gDNA that made up the material.

The study recruited people aged roughly 18 to 89 years across approximately 24 US areas. Participant reports of clinical history set cohort assignment. Germline values: CDR1 LNHDA, CDR2 SQIVND (reference sequence). CDR3 length equals 13 residues. Trimming took 5 bases from V and 4 from J, leaving 9 bases between them. As handled by the study authors: By means of reference gene primer amplification, nucleated cell counts were estimated. Data came from immunoSEQ multiplex PCR; TCRdb stores just in-frame clones and leaves some out. That table gives V, J and clone size, and the DNA gave D and trimming. Of approximately 300,000 clones listed, approximately 81% are singletons.

This chain uses TRBV19 with TRBJ1-5; D call uncertain. Sequenced material: PBMCs or T cells enriched from blood (not recorded which). The TCR was taken from a woman under 40 who had been exposed to COVID-19. The CDR3: CASSGHVNQPQHF. CDR3 in DNA: TGTGCCAGTAGTGGGCACGTTAATCAGCCCCAGCATTTT.